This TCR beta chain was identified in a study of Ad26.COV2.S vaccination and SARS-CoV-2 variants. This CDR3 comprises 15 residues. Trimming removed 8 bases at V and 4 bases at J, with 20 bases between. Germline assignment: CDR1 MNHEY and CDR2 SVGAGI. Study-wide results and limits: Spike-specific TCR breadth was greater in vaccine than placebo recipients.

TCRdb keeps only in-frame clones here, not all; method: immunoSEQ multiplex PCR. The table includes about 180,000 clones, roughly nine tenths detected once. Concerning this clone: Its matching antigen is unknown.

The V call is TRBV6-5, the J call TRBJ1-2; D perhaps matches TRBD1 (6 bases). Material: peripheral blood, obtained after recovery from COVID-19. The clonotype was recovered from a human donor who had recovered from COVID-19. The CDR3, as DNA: TGTGCCAGCCAGATAGGGGGAGGGGCATTCTATGGCTACACCTTC. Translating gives CASQIGGGAFYGYTF.